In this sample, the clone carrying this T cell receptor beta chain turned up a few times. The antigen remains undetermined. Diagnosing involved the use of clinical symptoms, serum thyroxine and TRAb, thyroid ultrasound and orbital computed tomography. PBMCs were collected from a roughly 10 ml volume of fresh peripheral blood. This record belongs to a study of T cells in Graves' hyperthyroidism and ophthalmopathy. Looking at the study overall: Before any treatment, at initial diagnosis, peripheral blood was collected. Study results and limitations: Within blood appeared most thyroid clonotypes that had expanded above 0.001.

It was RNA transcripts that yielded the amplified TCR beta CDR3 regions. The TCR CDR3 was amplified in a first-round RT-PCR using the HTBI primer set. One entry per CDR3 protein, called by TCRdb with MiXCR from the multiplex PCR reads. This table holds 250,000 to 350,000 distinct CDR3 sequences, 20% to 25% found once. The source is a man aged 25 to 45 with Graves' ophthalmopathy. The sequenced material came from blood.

The CDR3 coding sequence is TGTGCCACCAGTGACCCCGCACAGCGCACAGATACGCAGTATTTT. Protein product: CATSDPAQRTDTQYF. V usage is TRBV24-1 and J usage is TRBJ2-3; D not certain. V lost 4 bases and J 1 base, leaving 11 bases between the germline ends. The CDR3 is made up of 15 amino acids. CDR1 is KGHDR and CDR2 is SFDVKD in the germline V gene.